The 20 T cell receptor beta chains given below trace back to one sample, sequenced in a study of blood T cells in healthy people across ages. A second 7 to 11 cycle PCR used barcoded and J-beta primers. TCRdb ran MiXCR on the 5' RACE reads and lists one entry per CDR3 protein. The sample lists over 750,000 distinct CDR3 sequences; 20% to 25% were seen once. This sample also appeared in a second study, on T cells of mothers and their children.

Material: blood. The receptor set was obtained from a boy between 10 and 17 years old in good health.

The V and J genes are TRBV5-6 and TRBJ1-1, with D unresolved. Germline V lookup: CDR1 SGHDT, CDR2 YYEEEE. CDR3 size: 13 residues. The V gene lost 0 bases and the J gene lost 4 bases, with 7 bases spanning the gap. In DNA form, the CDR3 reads TGTGCCAGCAGCTTGGGGATAATCACTGAAGCTTTCTTT. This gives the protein CASSLGIITEAFF.

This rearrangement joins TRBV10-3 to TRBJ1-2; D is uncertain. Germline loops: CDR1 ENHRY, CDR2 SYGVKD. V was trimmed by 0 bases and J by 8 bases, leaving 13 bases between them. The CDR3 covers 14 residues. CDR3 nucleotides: TGTGCCATCAGTGAGTCGCACATACCAACAGGCTACACCTTC. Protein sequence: CAISESHIPTGYTF.

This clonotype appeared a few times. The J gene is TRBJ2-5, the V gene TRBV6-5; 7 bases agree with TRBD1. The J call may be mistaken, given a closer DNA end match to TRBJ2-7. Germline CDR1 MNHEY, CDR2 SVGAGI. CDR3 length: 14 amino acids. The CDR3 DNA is TGTGCCAGCAGTTACGGGACAGTACCTTACGAGCAGTACTTC. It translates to CASSYGTVPYEQYF.

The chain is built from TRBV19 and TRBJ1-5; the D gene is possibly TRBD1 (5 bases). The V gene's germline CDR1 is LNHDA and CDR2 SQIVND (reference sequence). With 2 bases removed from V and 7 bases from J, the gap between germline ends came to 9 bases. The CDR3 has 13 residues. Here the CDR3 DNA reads TGTGCCAGTAGTATACTCGGGGGACAGCCCCAGCATTTT. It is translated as CASSILGGQPQHF.

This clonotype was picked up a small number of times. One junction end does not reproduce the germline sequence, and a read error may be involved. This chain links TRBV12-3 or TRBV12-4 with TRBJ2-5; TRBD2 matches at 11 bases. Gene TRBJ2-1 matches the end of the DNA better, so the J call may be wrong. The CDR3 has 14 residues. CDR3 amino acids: CASSGTSGNNGQFF. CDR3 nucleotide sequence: TGTGCCAGCAGTGGGACTAGCGGAAACAATGGGCAGTTCTTC.

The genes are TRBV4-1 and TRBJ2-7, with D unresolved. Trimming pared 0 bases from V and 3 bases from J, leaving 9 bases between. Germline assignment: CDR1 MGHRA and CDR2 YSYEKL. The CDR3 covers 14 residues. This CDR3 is CASSQDSLNYEQYF. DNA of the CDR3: TGCGCCAGCAGCCAAGACTCGCTTAACTACGAGCAGTACTTC.

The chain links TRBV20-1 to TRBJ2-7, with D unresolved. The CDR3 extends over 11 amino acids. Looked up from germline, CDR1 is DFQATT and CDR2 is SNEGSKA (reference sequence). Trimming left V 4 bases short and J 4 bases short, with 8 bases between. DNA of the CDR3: TGCAGTGCTACGCTCGGATACGAGCAGTACTTC. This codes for CSATLGYEQYF.

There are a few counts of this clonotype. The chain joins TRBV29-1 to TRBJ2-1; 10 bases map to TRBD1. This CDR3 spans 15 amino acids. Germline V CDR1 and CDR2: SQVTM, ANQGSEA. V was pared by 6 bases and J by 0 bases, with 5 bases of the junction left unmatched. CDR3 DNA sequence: TGCAGCGTGGGACAGGGGCTCCTCTCCTACAATGAGCAGTTCTTC. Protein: CSVGQGLLSYNEQFF.

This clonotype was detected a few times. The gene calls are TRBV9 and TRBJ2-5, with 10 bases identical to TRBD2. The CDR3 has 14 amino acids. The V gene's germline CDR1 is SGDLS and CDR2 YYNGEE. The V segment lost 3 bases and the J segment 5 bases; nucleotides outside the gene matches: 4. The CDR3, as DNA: TGTGCCAGCAGCGCCACTAGCGGGGAGGAGACCCAGTACTTC. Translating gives CASSATSGEETQYF.

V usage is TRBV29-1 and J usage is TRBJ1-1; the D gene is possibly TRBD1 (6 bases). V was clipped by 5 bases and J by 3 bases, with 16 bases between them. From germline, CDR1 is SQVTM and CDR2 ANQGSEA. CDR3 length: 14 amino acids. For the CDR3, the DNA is TGCAGCGTTCTCCTTCTCAGGGGTGACACTGAAGCTTTCTTT. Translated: CSVLLLRGDTEAFF.

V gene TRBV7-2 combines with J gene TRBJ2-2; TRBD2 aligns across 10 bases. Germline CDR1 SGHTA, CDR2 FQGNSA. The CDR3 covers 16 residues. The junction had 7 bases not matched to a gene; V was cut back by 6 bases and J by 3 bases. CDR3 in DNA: TGTGCCAGCAGTGGAGTAGCGGGAGGTTACACCGGGGAGCTGTTTTTT. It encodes CASSGVAGGYTGELFF.

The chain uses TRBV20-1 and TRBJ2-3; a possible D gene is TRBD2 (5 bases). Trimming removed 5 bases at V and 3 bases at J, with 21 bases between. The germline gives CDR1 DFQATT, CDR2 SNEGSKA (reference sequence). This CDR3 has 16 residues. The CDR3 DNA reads TGCAGTGCTCAAGATCGGGCGGGTTCCTCTACAGATACGCAGTATTTT. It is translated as CSAQDRAGSSTDTQYF.

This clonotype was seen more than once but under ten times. As DNA, the CDR3 is TGTGCCAGCAGCCCACCCCCCGGGACTAGTGGGATCAATGAGCAGTTCTTC. Translation: CASSPPPGTSGINEQFF. V gene TRBV7-2 combines with J gene TRBJ2-5; 8 bases fit TRBD2. The J call is in doubt because the DNA end fits TRBJ2-1 better. Germline lookup yields CDR1 SGHTA and CDR2 FQGNSA. The CDR3 totals 17 residues.

CDR3: CSARLGTASSYEQYF. The CDR3, as DNA: TGCAGTGCTAGACTAGGGACAGCCTCCTCCTACGAGCAGTACTTC. The chain has TRBV20-1 and TRBJ2-7, with 7 positions matching TRBD1. The length of the CDR3 is 15 residues. Germline trimming cut 2 bases from V and 0 bases from J; bases unmatched to any gene: 7. Germline loops: CDR1 DFQATT, CDR2 SNEGSKA (reference sequence).

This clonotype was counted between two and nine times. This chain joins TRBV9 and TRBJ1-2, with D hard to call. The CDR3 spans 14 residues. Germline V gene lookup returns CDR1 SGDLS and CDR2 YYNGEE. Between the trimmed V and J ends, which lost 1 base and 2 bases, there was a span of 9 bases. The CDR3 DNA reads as TGTGCCAGCAGCGTATCGGGGAACAACTATGGCTACACCTTC. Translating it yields CASSVSGNNYGYTF.

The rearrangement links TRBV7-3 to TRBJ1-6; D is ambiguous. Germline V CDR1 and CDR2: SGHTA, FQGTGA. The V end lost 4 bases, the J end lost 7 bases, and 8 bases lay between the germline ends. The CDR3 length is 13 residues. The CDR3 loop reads CASSYEANSPLHF. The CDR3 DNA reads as TGTGCCAGCAGCTACGAGGCGAATTCACCCCTCCACTTT.

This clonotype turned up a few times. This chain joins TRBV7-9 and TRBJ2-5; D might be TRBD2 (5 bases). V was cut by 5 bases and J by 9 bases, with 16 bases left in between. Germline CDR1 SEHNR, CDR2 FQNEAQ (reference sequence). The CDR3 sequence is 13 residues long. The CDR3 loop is CASSVGNVEPQYF. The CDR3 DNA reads TGTGCCAGCAGCGTCGGGAATGTGGAGCCCCAGTACTTC. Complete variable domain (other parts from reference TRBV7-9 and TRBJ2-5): DTGVSQNPRHKITKRGQNVTFRCDPISEHNRLYWYRQTLGQGPEFLTYFQNEAQLEKSRLLSDRFSAERPKGSFSTLEIQRTEQGDSAMYLCASSVGNVEPQYFGPGTRLLVL.

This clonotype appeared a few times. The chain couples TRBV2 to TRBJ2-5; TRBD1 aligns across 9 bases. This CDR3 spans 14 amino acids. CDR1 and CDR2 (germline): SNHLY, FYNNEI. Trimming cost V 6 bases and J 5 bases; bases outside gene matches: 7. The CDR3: CASRDRGPAETQYF. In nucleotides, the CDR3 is TGTGCCAGCAGGGACAGGGGCCCCGCGGAGACCCAGTACTTC.

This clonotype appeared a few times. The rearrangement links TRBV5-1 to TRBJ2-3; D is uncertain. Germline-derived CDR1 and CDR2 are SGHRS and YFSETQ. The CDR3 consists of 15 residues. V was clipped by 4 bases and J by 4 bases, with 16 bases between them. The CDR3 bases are TGCGCCAGCAGCCAGGACGACCGCCTCCCAGATACGCAGTATTTT. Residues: CASSQDDRLPDTQYF.

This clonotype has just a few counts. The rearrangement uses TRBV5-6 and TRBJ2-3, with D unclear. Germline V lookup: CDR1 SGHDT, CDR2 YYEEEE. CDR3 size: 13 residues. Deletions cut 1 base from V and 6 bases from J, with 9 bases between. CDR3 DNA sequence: TGTGCCAGCAGCTTGCTTGAGAGGGATACGCAGTATTTT. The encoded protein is CASSLLERDTQYF.